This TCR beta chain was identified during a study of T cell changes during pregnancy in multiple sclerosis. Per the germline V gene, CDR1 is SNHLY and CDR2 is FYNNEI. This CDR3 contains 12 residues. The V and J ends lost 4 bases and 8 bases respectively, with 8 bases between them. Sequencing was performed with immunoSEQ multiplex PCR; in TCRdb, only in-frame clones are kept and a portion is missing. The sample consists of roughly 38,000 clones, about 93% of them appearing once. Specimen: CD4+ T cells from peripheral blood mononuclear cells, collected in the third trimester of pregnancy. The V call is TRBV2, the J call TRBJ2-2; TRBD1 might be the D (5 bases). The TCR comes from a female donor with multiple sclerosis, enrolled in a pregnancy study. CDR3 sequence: CASSVQGGELFF. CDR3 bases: TGTGCCAGCAGTGTGCAGGGAGGGGAGCTGTTTTTT.